One and the same sample provided the 6 T cell receptor beta chains below, sequenced in a study of blood T cell repertoires in COVID-19. Method: immunoSEQ multiplex PCR; TCRdb's copy keeps in-frame clones and lacks some. The sample includes tens of thousands of clones, around 85% seen only once; the top ten take 16%. Material for sequencing was peripheral blood. Receptor source: a middle-aged man with COVID-19, enrolled during active disease.

V gene TRBV5-6 combines with J gene TRBJ2-3, with D maybe TRBD1 (6 bases). This CDR3 region has 14 residues. V was shortened by 4 bases and J by 2 bases, with 11 bases between the two germline ends. Germline V lookup: CDR1 SGHDT, CDR2 YYEEEE. CDR3 amino acids: CASSQGQPTDTQYF. DNA for the CDR3: TGTGCCAGCAGCCAAGGACAGCCCACAGATACGCAGTATTTT.

V is TRBV15 and J is TRBJ2-3; maybe TRBD1 (6 bases). There are 15 residues in the CDR3. Germline V gives CDR1 LNHNV, CDR2 YYDKDF (reference sequence). With 5 bases removed from V and 0 bases from J, the gap between germline ends came to 12 bases. The CDR3 reads CATSPWTASTDTQYF. Here the CDR3 DNA reads TGTGCCACCAGCCCATGGACAGCTAGCACAGATACGCAGTATTTT.

The genes are TRBV7-5 and TRBJ1-2; TRBD1 was called by the table and not checked on the DNA. TRBV7-5 is a pseudogene segment. CDR3 size: 14 residues. The chain's CDR3 is CVRSAGQGADGYTF. CDR3 coding DNA: TGTGTCAGAAGCGCAGGACAGGGGGCGGATGGCTACACCTTC.

The chain carries TRBV5-1 and TRBJ2-2; 7 bases line up with TRBD1. The germline V gene encodes CDR1 SGHRS and CDR2 YFSETQ. The CDR3 is 15 amino acids. Trimming removed 5 bases from V and 6 bases from J; junction bases left unmatched: 10. The CDR3 bases are TGCGCCAGCAGTCGAGGACAGGAGGTAGCCGGGGAGCTGTTTTTT. Amino acids: CASSRGQEVAGELFF.

This clone was picked up a small number of times. The V call is TRBV19, the J call TRBJ1-5; tentatively, D is TRBD1 (5 bases). CDR3 length: 14 residues. Germline CDR1 and CDR2: LNHDA and SQIVND (reference sequence). V was shortened by 1 base and J by 4 bases, with 8 bases between the two germline ends. This CDR3 is CASSIGQLNQPQHF. The CDR3 region has the DNA TGTGCCAGTAGTATAGGACAGTTAAATCAGCCCCAGCATTTT.

The genes are TRBV21-1 and TRBJ1-5; the table gives TRBD1 as D, unverified against the DNA. TRBV21-1 is a pseudogene locus. The CDR3 totals 15 residues. CDR3 in amino acids: CASKTGRGSNQPQHF. The CDR3 DNA reads as TGTGCCAGCAAGACAGGGAGAGGTAGCAATCAGCCCCAGCATTTT.